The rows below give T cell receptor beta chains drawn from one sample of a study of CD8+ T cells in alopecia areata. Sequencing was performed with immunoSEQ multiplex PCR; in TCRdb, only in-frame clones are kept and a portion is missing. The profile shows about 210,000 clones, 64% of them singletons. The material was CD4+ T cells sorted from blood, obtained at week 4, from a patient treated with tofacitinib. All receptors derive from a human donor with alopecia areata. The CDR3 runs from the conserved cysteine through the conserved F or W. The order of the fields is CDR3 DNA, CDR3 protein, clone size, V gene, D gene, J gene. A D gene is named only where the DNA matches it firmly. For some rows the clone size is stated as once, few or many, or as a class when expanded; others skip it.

TGTGCCTGGAGTAGGGCTAGCCAAATCGGGGATACGCAGTATTTT | CAWSRASQIGDTQYF | few | TRBV30 | . | TRBJ2-3
TGTGCCAGCAGGGAGTCAGGGTACAACCAGCCCCAGCATTTT | CASRESGYNQPQHF | . | TRBV25-1 | . | TRBJ1-5
TGCGCCAGCAGCCAAGAACTGAACACTGAAGCTTTCTTT | CASSQELNTEAFF | . | TRBV4-3 | . | TRBJ1-1
TGTGCCAGTAGCTACGATGGGACAGGGAATCAGCCCCAGCATTTT | CASSYDGTGNQPQHF | few | TRBV19 | TRBD1 | TRBJ1-5
TGTGCCATCAGTGAGTCCCAGAACACCGGGGAGCTGTTTTTT | CAISESQNTGELFF | . | TRBV10-3 | . | TRBJ2-2
TGCGCCAGCAGCTTGGAGGGTCGTGAAGCTTTCTTT | CASSLEGREAFF | few | TRBV5-1 | . | TRBJ1-1
TGCGCCAGCAGCCAAGATCATCGGGTCGGGGAGACCCAGTACTTC | CASSQDHRVGETQYF | . | TRBV4-3 | . | TRBJ2-5
TGTGCCAGCAGCGTCGGCCAAGCGGGGGCATACGAGCAGTACTTC | CASSVGQAGAYEQYF | once | TRBV5-4 | TRBD2 | TRBJ2-7
TGTGCCAGCAGCGAGGACAGGGGGGCCTACAATGAGCAGTTCTTC | CASSEDRGAYNEQFF | . | TRBV9 | TRBD1 | TRBJ2-1
TGTGCCAGCAAGAGAGACATCAGCTACGAGCAGTACTTC | CASKRDISYEQYF | . | TRBV27 | . | TRBJ2-7
TGCAGCGTTGGTAATATGGGTGGCTACACCTTC | CSVGNMGGYTF | . | TRBV29-1 | . | TRBJ1-2
TGTGCCTGGAGTCGGGGGGGCCTAAGCTCCTACAATGAGCAGTTCTTC | CAWSRGGLSSYNEQFF | . | TRBV30 | TRBD2 | TRBJ2-1
TGTGCCAGCTCATACACGAGTGGCTACGAGCAGTACTTC | CASSYTSGYEQYF | . | TRBV18 | . | TRBJ2-7
TGTGCCAGCAGCTCCGGGACAGTACAGGAGACCCAGTACTTC | CASSSGTVQETQYF | . | TRBV11-2 | TRBD1 | TRBJ2-5
TGCGCCAGCAGCGGACTAGTTAGAGATACGCAGTATTTT | CASSGLVRDTQYF | . | TRBV5-1 | TRBD2 | TRBJ2-3
TGTGCCAGCAAAGGACAGGTCTACGAGCAGTACTTC | CASKGQVYEQYF | . | TRBV2 | TRBD1 | TRBJ2-7
TGTGCCAGTAGAATACAGGGCCCAAACACTGAAGCTTTCTTT | CASRIQGPNTEAFF | . | TRBV19 | . | TRBJ1-1
TGTGCCAGTAGTATCGGCTCTAGCCTACAAGAGACCCAGTACTTC | CASSIGSSLQETQYF | . | TRBV19 | . | TRBJ2-5
TGCAGCGTTGCCGAGGGTGGAAGCCAGCCCCAGCATTTT | CSVAEGGSQPQHF | . | TRBV29-1 | . | TRBJ1-5
TGTGCCAGCAGTGTCGAGGCAGGGAACTATGGCTACACCTTC | CASSVEAGNYGYTF | few | TRBV2 | . | TRBJ1-2
TGCGCCAGCAGCCAATCACGAGGGTATGCTGAAGCTTTCTTT | CASSQSRGYAEAFF | . | TRBV4-3 | . | TRBJ1-1
TGCAGCGCCTGGACAGGGAATGGCTACACCTTC | CSAWTGNGYTF | . | TRBV29-1 | TRBD1 | TRBJ1-2
TGCGCCAGCAGCTTGTCTGGGATGAACACTGAAGCTTTCTTT | CASSLSGMNTEAFF | . | TRBV5-1 | . | TRBJ1-1
TGTGCCAGCAGTCAGGGACAAGGCGAGCAGTACTTC | CASSQGQGEQYF | . | TRBV6-5 | . | TRBJ2-7
TGTGCCAGTTCTGGGGTAAATTCACCCCTCCACTTT | CASSGVNSPLHF | . | TRBV19 | . | TRBJ1-6
TGCAGTGCTACCCAATCCTACGAGCAGTACTTC | CSATQSYEQYF | few | TRBV20-1 | . | TRBJ2-7
TGCGCCAGCAGACCGTTAGGGACAGGGCAGGTGGACGAGCAGTACTTC | CASRPLGTGQVDEQYF | few | TRBV5-1 | TRBD1 | TRBJ2-7
TGTGCCTGGAGTGTCTGGGGGACCCCGGAGACCCAGTACTTC | CAWSVWGTPETQYF | . | TRBV30 | . | TRBJ2-5
TGTGCCAGCAGAAAAGGGGGCGAAAATGAGCAGTTCTTC | CASRKGGENEQFF | . | TRBV6-5 | TRBD1 | TRBJ2-1
TGTGCCTGGAGTCAGGATTTCACTGAAGCTTTCTTT | CAWSQDFTEAFF | . | TRBV30 | . | TRBJ1-1
TGTGCCAGCAGCTTACCACGGACAGGATTCTATGGCTACACCTTC | CASSLPRTGFYGYTF | . | TRBV13 | TRBD1 | TRBJ1-2
TGTGCCAGCAGTGAAGCTTCAACATATGAAAGGGACTTC | CASSEASTYERDF | . | TRBV2 | . | TRBJ2-5
TGTGCCTGGGGGCAGGGAGATACGCAGTATTTT | CAWGQGDTQYF | few | TRBV2 | . | TRBJ2-3
TGTGCCAGCAGCGCCTGGACTAGCGGGGGAATCTACGAGCAGTACTTC | CASSAWTSGGIYEQYF | . | TRBV9 | TRBD2 | TRBJ2-7
TGTGCCAGCAGTGAAACTTGGAACGAGCAGTACTTC | CASSETWNEQYF | . | TRBV2 | . | TRBJ2-7
TGTGCCAGCAGCTTAGGACAGGGGGCAGTCTATAATTCACCCCTCCACTTT | CASSLGQGAVYNSPLHF | . | TRBV7-9 | TRBD1 | TRBJ1-6
TGTGCCAGCAGCCAGGGACAACCGAACACTGAAGCTTTCTTT | CASSQGQPNTEAFF | few | TRBV4-2 | . | TRBJ1-1
TGTGCCAGCAGCTTTGGGACTACCGACCAAGAGACCCAGTACTTC | CASSFGTTDQETQYF | once | TRBV5-4 | TRBD2 | TRBJ2-5
TGTGCCAGCAGTCCCCTCGGGCAATTCGGTAACGAGCAGTACTTC | CASSPLGQFGNEQYF | . | TRBV27 | . | TRBJ2-7
TGTGCCAGCAGTGGACACAGTCAAGAGACCCAGTACTTC | CASSGHSQETQYF | . | TRBV6-1 | . | TRBJ2-5
TGCGCCAGCAGCCGATCGGGGACAGGGGGCCAAGAGACCCAGTACTTC | CASSRSGTGGQETQYF | . | TRBV4-1 | TRBD1 | TRBJ2-5